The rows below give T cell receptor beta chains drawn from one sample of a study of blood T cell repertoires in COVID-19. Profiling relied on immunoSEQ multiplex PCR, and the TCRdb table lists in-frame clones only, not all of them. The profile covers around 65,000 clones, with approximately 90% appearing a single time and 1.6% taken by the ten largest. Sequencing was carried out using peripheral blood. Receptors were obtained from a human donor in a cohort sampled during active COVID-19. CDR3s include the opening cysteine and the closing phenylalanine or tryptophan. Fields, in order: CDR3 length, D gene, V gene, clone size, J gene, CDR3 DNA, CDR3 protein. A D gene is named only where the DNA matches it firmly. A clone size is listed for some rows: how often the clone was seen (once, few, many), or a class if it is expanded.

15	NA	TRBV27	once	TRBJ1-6	TGTGCCAGCAGTTTATCCGGTCGTTATAATTCACCCCTCCACTTT	CASSLSGRYNSPLHF
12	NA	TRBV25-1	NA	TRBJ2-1	TGTGCCAGCAGTGAAGACGGGTATGAGCAGTTCTTC	CASSEDGYEQFF
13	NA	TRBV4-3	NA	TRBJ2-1	TGCGCCAGCAGCCAAGTCCCGGGGGATGAGCAGTTCTTC	CASSQVPGDEQFF
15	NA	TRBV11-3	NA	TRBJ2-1	TGTGCCAGCAGCTTAGGGTCGGGCTCCTACAATGAGCAGTTCTTC	CASSLGSGSYNEQFF
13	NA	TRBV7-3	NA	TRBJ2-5	TGTGCCAGCAGCTCGAGGACTCAAGAGACCCAGTACTTC	CASSSRTQETQYF
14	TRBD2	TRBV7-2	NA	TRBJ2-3	TGTGCCAGCAGCTTGACTAGCCCGCATGTGACGCAGTATTTT	CASSLTSPHVTQYF
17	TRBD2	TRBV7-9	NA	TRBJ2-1	TGTGCCAGCAGCCCAGGGACTAGCGGGAGGGCCGACAATGAGCAGTTCTTC	CASSPGTSGRADNEQFF
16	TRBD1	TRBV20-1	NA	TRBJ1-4	TGCAGTGCTAGTATGTTAGAGGGACAGGTTAATGAAAAACTGTTTTTT	CSASMLEGQVNEKLFF
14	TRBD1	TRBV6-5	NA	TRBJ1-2	TGTGCCAGCAGTTCCTTGGACAGGGCGGGAGGCTACACCTTC	CASSSLDRAGGYTF
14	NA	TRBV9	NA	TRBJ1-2	TGTGCCAGCAGCGTAGTGCCGGGGGACTATGGCTACACCTTC	CASSVVPGDYGYTF
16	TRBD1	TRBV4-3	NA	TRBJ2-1	TGCGCCAGCAGCCGAATGACAGGGGGGTCCTACAATGAGCAGTTCTTC	CASSRMTGGSYNEQFF
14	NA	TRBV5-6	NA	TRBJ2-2	TGTGCCAGCAGCTTGAACGGGAGAGCCGGGGAGCTGTTTTTT	CASSLNGRAGELFF
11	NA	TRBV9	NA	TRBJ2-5	TGTGCCAGCAGCGAAGACTCACGGTTGTACTTC	CASSEDSRLYF
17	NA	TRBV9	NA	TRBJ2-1	TGTGCCAGCAGCAAGACAGGTTCTCCGAGCTCCTACAATGAGCAGTTCTTC	CASSKTGSPSSYNEQFF
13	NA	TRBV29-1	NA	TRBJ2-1	TGCAGCGTTGACAGAACCCGGGAGCCCCTCCGGTTCTTC	CSVDRTREPLRFF
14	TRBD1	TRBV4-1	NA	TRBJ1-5	TGCGCCAGCAGCAGACAGGGGCAGGGGCAGCCCCAGCATTTT	CASSRQGQGQPQHF